What follows describes a single T cell receptor beta chain. Under the authors' procedure: The authors estimated nucleated cell counts from reference gene primer amplification. Measured with immunoSEQ multiplex PCR; TCRdb has only the in-frame clones, and not every one. V, J and clone size were drawn from that table, and D and trimming were deduced from the DNA. The top ten clones hold around 20% of a sample with approximately 140,000 clones, roughly 89% of them seen once. This sample is part of a study of blood T cell repertoires in COVID-19. The wider study: Spain, Italy and the United States supplied samples that represented acute and convalescent COVID-19. PBMCs, B-cell-depleted T cells, or T cells provided the cDNA or gDNA that made up the material.

This CDR3 spans 14 amino acids. Germline trimming cut 5 bases from V and 6 bases from J; bases unmatched to any gene: 6. Germline V gene lookup returns CDR1 MNHEY and CDR2 SMNVEV (reference sequence). This TCR was sampled from a man between 45 and 60 years old with active or convalescent COVID-19. The sequencing input was peripheral blood. This rearrangement joins TRBV27 to TRBJ2-7; TRBD1 agrees at 11 bases. The CDR3 nucleotides are TGTGCCAGCAGTCCAGGACAGGGGGCTCGCGAGCAGTACTTC. It translates to CASSPGQGAREQYF.